These 11 T cell receptor beta chains share one sample of origin, sequenced in a study of blood T cell repertoires in COVID-19. Assay used: immunoSEQ multiplex PCR; TCRdb lists only in-frame clones, some missing. The sample comprises around 170,000 clones, 88% of which are singletons, and approximately 9% rests with the top ten. The specimen sequenced was PBMCs or T cells enriched from blood (not recorded which). The receptors shown here come from a woman aged 18-30 years who had recovered from COVID-19.

V gene TRBV2 combines with J gene TRBJ1-5, with 9 positions matching TRBD1. V was pared by 6 bases and J by 7 bases, with 7 bases of the junction left unmatched. The CDR3 is made up of 14 amino acids. CDR1 and CDR2 from the germline V gene are SNHLY and FYNNEI. The DNA of the CDR3 is TGTGCCAGCAGCCAGGGACAGGGTGGGCAGCCCCAGCATTTT. Translation gives CASSQGQGGQPQHF. Complete variable domain (other parts from reference TRBV2 and TRBJ1-5): EPEVTQTPSHQVTQMGQEVILRCVPISNHLYFYWYRQILGQKVEFLVSFYNNEISEKSEIFDDQFSVERPDGSNFTLKIRSTKLEDSAMYFCASSQGQGGQPQHFGDGTRLSIL.

This chain joins TRBV12-2 and TRBJ1-1; the table gives TRBD1 as D, unverified against the DNA. TRBV12-2 constitutes a pseudogene. This CDR3 spans 17 amino acids. DNA of the CDR3: TGTGCAAGTCGCTTAGTATGTTTTAGGGGGATGAACACTGAAGCTTTCTTT. Amino acid sequence: CASRLVCFRGMNTEAFF.

The chain uses TRBV13 and TRBJ2-3, with TRBD1 as a possible D gene (6 bases). V was trimmed by 5 bases and J by 2 bases, leaving 29 bases between them. The length of the CDR3 is 20 residues. Germline CDR1 PRHDT, CDR2 FYEKMQ (reference sequence). In DNA, the CDR3 is TGTGCCAGCAGCCTAGTGGGGGCCCGAGCCGGAGAACTTTCCACAGATACGCAGTATTTT. Its translation: CASSLVGARAGELSTDTQYF. The full variable domain, with the rest looked up from reference TRBV13 and TRBJ2-3, is AAGVIQSPRHLIKEKRETATLKCYPIPRHDTVYWYQQGPGQDPQFLISFYEKMQSDKGSIPDRFSAQQFSDYHSELNMSSLELGDSALYFCASSLVGARAGELSTDTQYFGPGTRLTVL.

This CDR3 is CASILISGGGTEAFF. Written as DNA, the CDR3 is TGTGCCAGCATATTAATCTCAGGGGGCGGGACTGAAGCTTTCTTT. The chain employs TRBV11-2 and TRBJ1-1; 8 bases map to TRBD1. The CDR3 has 15 amino acids. Germline V lookup: CDR1 SGHAT, CDR2 FQNNGV. Unmatched junction bases numbered 12, after V lost 7 bases and J lost 5 bases.

The genes are TRBV5-5 and TRBJ2-2, with D perhaps matching TRBD2 (6 bases). The CDR3 has 16 amino acids. The germline CDR1 and CDR2 sequences are SGHKS and YYEKEE (reference sequence). V lost 5 bases, J lost 5 bases, and 19 bases lay in between. CDR3 loop: CASSFGTVGRTGELFF. For the CDR3, the DNA is TGTGCCAGCAGTTTTGGGACCGTAGGGAGGACCGGGGAGCTGTTTTTT.

The V gene is TRBV6-5, the J gene TRBJ1-5, with 7 positions matching TRBD1. The CDR3 consists of 14 residues. The trim removed 6 bases at V and 2 bases at J, leaving 4 bases unmatched. Germline values: CDR1 MNHEY, CDR2 SVGAGI. CDR3 region: CASRRGQRNQPQHF. DNA for the CDR3: TGTGCCAGCAGACGGGGACAGCGCAATCAGCCCCAGCATTTT.

The J gene is TRBJ2-3, the V gene TRBV7-9, with TRBD1 as a possible D gene (6 bases). The germline V gene encodes CDR1 SEHNR and CDR2 FQNEAQ (reference sequence). This CDR3 spans 15 amino acids. The V and J ends lost 0 bases and 0 bases respectively, with 7 bases between them. CDR3 sequence: CASSLAGASTDTQYF. CDR3 DNA: TGTGCCAGCAGCTTAGCGGGGGCTAGCACAGATACGCAGTATTTT.

V and J are TRBV7-3 and TRBJ1-3, with D tentatively TRBD1 (6 bases). Germline values: CDR1 SGHTA, CDR2 FQGTGA. V was cut by 4 bases and J by 4 bases, with 8 bases left in between. The CDR3 has 13 residues. This chain's CDR3 is CASSSDRGNTIYF. DNA for the CDR3: TGTGCCAGCAGCTCGGACAGAGGAAACACCATATATTTT.

This sequence joins TRBV2 and TRBJ2-7; 9 bases match TRBD1. V lost 6 bases to trimming and J lost 4 bases; unmatched junction nucleotides: 7. This CDR3 is 14 amino acids long. Per germline, CDR1 SNHLY and CDR2 FYNNEI. The CDR3: CASSPGQGLYEQYF. CDR3 bases: TGTGCCAGCAGCCCGGGACAGGGTTTATACGAGCAGTACTTC.

The V and J genes are TRBV5-1 and TRBJ1-2; D gene ambiguous. There are 13 residues in the CDR3. V was pared by 4 bases and J by 4 bases, with 11 bases between. The V gene's germline CDR1 is SGHRS and CDR2 YFSETQ. The CDR3 spells CASSTTTAYGYTF. CDR3 nucleotides: TGCGCCAGCAGCACAACTACCGCCTATGGCTACACCTTC.

This clone has just one count. The CDR3 nucleotides read TGTGCCAGCAGCCAAGGCCGGGAGGGGAGGCAGTACTTC. Residues: CASSQGREGRQYF. The rearrangement joins TRBV3-1 (or the pseudogene TRBV3-2) to TRBJ2-7; the match to TRBD2 covers 8 bases. CDR1 LGHDT and CDR2 YNNKEL come from the germline V gene (reference sequence). With 1 base clipped from V and 9 bases from J, the junction kept 5 bases outside the gene matches. This CDR3 is 13 amino acids long.